This TCR beta chain was observed in a study of identical twins. Template switching (which added a universal primer site) was used, and cDNA carried unique molecular identifiers. TCRdb fed the 5' RACE reads into MiXCR, producing one record per CDR3 protein. The sample holds fewer than 650,000 distinct CDR3 sequences, under 8.5% seen once. This clonotype was detected a few times. The antigen remains undetermined. Findings and caveats of the study: These conclusions were based on statistical analysis (cross-sectional, not following the same donors). Analyses based on zero insertions could be partly confounded by invariant MAIT and iNKT cells. Cord blood's abundant beta clonotypes had fewer insertions, unlike memory repertoires.

In addition, the sample was reused for a study of yellow fever vaccine responses in identical twins.

This TCR was sampled from a woman aged 18-30 years in good health. Sequencing input: PBMCs.

DNA for the CDR3: TGTGCCAGCAGCCCGCCACTAGGGTCGAATGAGCAGTTCTTC. Protein sequence: CASSPPLGSNEQFF. The chain uses TRBV5-6 and TRBJ2-1; weak D call: TRBD2 (5 bases). The CDR3 length is 14 residues. The V gene's germline CDR1 is SGHDT and CDR2 YYEEEE. The V end lost 4 bases, the J end lost 7 bases, and 15 bases lay between the germline ends.